Below are 10 T cell receptor beta chains sequenced from a single sample in a study of shared clonotypes between healthy human individuals. Here immunoSEQ multiplex PCR was the method, and the copy in TCRdb shows in-frame clones only, minus some. This sample has some 2.1 million clones, with 93% found just once. Terminally differentiated effector memory CD45RA+ cells were left out of the naive CD8 fraction, which was CD45RO-negative and positively selected for CCR7. Sequencing was done on a sample of naive CD8+ T cells from PBMCs. These receptors originate from a man between 18 and 29 years old in good health. Some clones in this sample may be carry-over from other donors' samples.

The chain links TRBV14 to TRBJ2-7; D gene uncertain. In germline, CDR1 is SGHDN, CDR2 FVKESK. This CDR3 comprises 14 residues. Trimming took off 1 base at V and 5 bases at J, with 12 bases between the two ends. The CDR3 DNA follows: TGTGCCAGCAGCCAAGCTATAAGTTGGAACGAGCAGTACTTC. Its translation is CASSQAISWNEQYF. Using reference TRBV14 and TRBJ2-7 for the parts outside the CDR3, the full variable domain is EAGVTQFPSHSVIEKGQTVTLRCDPISGHDNLYWYRRVMGKEIKFLLHFVKESKQDESGMPNNRFLAERTGGTYSTLKVQPAELEDSGVYFCASSQAISWNEQYFGPGTRLTVT.

This chain connects TRBV5-6 to TRBJ1-2; possible D gene TRBD1, 5 bases. The V end lost 0 bases, the J end lost 4 bases, and 7 bases lay between the germline ends. The germline CDR1 and CDR2 sequences are SGHDT and YYEEEE. CDR3 length: 13 residues. CDR3 protein: CASSLATAYGYTF. Written as DNA, the CDR3 is TGTGCCAGCAGCTTGGCGACAGCCTATGGCTACACCTTC.

The chain is built from TRBV2 and TRBJ2-1; 9 bases fit TRBD2. The germline V gene has CDR1 SNHLY and CDR2 FYNNEI. With V trimmed by 4 bases and J by 3 bases, 1 base remained unmatched. CDR3 length: 14 amino acids. For the CDR3, the DNA is TGTGCCAGCAGTGTTAGCGGGGGCTACAATGAGCAGTTCTTC. It is translated as CASSVSGGYNEQFF.

The chain links TRBV19 to TRBJ2-1, with 7 bases matching TRBD2. V lost 3 bases to trimming and J lost 2 bases; unmatched junction nucleotides: 4. Germline loops: CDR1 LNHDA, CDR2 SQIVND (reference sequence). This CDR3 spans 15 amino acids. CDR3 sequence reads: CASSMSGNTYNEQFF. The CDR3 DNA is TGTGCCAGTAGTATGAGCGGGAACACCTACAATGAGCAGTTCTTC. The full variable domain, completed using reference TRBV19 and TRBJ2-1, is DGGITQSPKYLFRKEGQNVTLSCEQNLNHDAMYWYRQDPGQGLRLIYYSQIVNDFQKGDIAEGYSVSREKKESFPLTVTSAQKNPTAFYLCASSMSGNTYNEQFFGPGTRLTVL.

The gene calls are TRBV10-3 and TRBJ2-3; possibly TRBD2 for D (5 bases). Germline lookup yields CDR1 ENHRY and CDR2 SYGVKD. V was shortened by 10 bases and J by 6 bases, with 35 bases between the two germline ends. The CDR3 runs to 19 residues. Here the CDR3 reads CATHPDLGWLALKIDTQYF. CDR3 coding DNA: TGTGCCACGCACCCGGACTTGGGATGGTTAGCGTTAAAGATTGATACGCAGTATTTT.

The CDR3 is CASSLGGADYGYTF. The CDR3 DNA sequence: TGTGCCAGCAGTTTGGGGGGCGCGGACTATGGCTACACCTTC. The chain joins TRBV27 to TRBJ1-2; weak D call: TRBD1 (6 bases). This CDR3 has 14 residues. The germline CDR1 and CDR2 sequences are MNHEY and SMNVEV (reference sequence). The germline V and J ends were trimmed by 3 bases and 3 bases, with 11 bases remaining between them.

The chain recombines TRBV4-3 with TRBJ1-1, with a possible D match to TRBD1 (5 bases). Germline V gene sequence: CDR1 LGHNA, CDR2 YSLEER. Trimming removed 0 bases from V and 0 bases from J, with 17 bases in between. The CDR3 is made up of 18 amino acids. CDR3 sequence reads: CASSQEVVGRSMNTEAFF. In nucleotides, the CDR3 is TGCGCCAGCAGCCAAGAGGTAGTGGGACGGAGTATGAACACTGAAGCTTTCTTT.

V and J are TRBV7-9 and TRBJ2-1; 7 nucleotides match TRBD1. CDR1 and CDR2 (germline): SEHNR, FQNEAQ (reference sequence). J was trimmed by 2 bases and V by 8 bases; bases with no gene match: 9. The CDR3 is 15 amino acids. The CDR3 nucleotides read TGTGCCAGCCGCGCGGACAGGAGAACCTACAATGAGCAGTTCTTC. It codes for CASRADRRTYNEQFF. The entire variable domain, with the rest obtained from reference TRBV7-9 and TRBJ2-1, is as follows: DTGVSQNPRHKITKRGQNVTFRCDPISEHNRLYWYRQTLGQGPEFLTYFQNEAQLEKSRLLSDRFSAERPKGSFSTLEIQRTEQGDSAMYLCASRADRRTYNEQFFGPGTRLTVL.

Regarding this clone: Other DNA sequences in this sample translate to the same CDR3. The rearrangement joins TRBV29-1 to TRBJ2-3, with unresolved D. With 6 bases removed from V and 4 bases from J, the gap between germline ends came to 5 bases. CDR1 and CDR2 (germline): SQVTM, ANQGSEA. The CDR3 spans 10 residues. CDR3 loop: CSVVADTQYF. CDR3 coding DNA: TGCAGCGTGGTCGCAGATACGCAGTATTTT.

This clone was seen just once. V and J are TRBV5-1 and TRBJ2-1; TRBD2 is a possible D gene (6 bases). There are 11 residues in the CDR3. V was cut by 5 bases and J by 8 bases, with 8 bases left in between. Germline-derived CDR1 and CDR2 are SGHRS and YFSETQ. In nucleotides, the CDR3 is TGCGCCAGCAGGACTAGTTATGAGCAGTTCTTC. Translation: CASRTSYEQFF.